This T cell receptor (beta chain) comes out of a study of blood T cell repertoires in COVID-19. Here immunoSEQ multiplex PCR was the method, and the copy in TCRdb shows in-frame clones only, minus some. The sample records roughly 35,000 clones, 60% to 80% being singletons. Germline V gives CDR1 LNHDA, CDR2 SQIVND (reference sequence). V was cut by 1 base and J by 0 bases, with 10 bases left in between. The CDR3 runs 16 residues. This receptor was taken from a woman aged 55-70 years with acute or convalescent COVID-19. The sequenced material came from peripheral blood. This chain links TRBV19 with TRBJ2-1; D possibly corresponds to TRBD1 (5 bases). CDR3 amino acids: CASSIAGLSSYNEQFF. As DNA, the CDR3 is TGTGCCAGTAGTATAGCAGGGCTTAGCTCCTACAATGAGCAGTTCTTC.